This T cell receptor (beta chain) was captured by sequencing in a study of OX40 agonist ivuxolimab in advanced cancers. Study context: Participants averaged about 60 years of age (range about 23 to 80) and were less than 85% male.

If patients had autoimmune disease history or systemic immunosuppression, they were excluded. Here immunoSEQ multiplex PCR was the method, and the copy in TCRdb shows in-frame clones only, minus some. The repertoire consists of around 100,000 clones, with roughly nine tenths occurring once and the leading ten covering 0.3% to 0.4%. Details on this clone: Its cognate antigen is unknown.

Germline CDR1 SGHTA, CDR2 FQGTGA. Trimming cost V 5 bases and J 6 bases, with 17 bases left between them. The CDR3 has 14 residues. Study results and caveats: The average count of expanded clones was higher among CD8+ T cells than among CD4+. Certain nonresponders additionally had low normalized T-cell clonal expansion.

Sequences were derived from CD4+ or CD8+ T cells sorted from blood, sampled in a trial of the OX40 agonist ivuxolimab. This receptor was obtained from an adult with an advanced solid tumor such as melanoma, head and neck, liver or kidney cancer. This rearrangement joins TRBV7-3 to TRBJ2-7; D gene uncertain. The CDR3 loop reads CASSPLTSGGEQYF. CDR3 sequence (DNA): TGTGCCAGCAGCCCACTTACCTCAGGCGGCGAGCAGTACTTC.